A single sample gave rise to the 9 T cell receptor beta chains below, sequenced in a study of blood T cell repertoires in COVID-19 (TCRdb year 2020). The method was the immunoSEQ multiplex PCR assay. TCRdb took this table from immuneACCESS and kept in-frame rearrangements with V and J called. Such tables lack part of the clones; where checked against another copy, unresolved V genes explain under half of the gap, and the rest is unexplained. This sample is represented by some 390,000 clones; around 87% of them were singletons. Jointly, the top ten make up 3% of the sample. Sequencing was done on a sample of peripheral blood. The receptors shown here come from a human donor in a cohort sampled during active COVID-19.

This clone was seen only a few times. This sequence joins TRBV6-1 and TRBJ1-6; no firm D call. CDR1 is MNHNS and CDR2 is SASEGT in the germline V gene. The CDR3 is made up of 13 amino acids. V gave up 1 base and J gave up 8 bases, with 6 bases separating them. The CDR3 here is CASSEVSYSPLHF. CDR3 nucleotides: TGTGCCAGCAGTGAAGTCAGTTATTCACCCCTCCACTTT.

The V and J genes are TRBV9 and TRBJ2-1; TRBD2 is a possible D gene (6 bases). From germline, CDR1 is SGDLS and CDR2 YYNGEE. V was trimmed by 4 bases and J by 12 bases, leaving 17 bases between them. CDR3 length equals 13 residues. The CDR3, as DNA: TGTGCCAGCAGCCTGTCCTCCGGGACTGTGCAGTTCTTC. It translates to CASSLSSGTVQFF.

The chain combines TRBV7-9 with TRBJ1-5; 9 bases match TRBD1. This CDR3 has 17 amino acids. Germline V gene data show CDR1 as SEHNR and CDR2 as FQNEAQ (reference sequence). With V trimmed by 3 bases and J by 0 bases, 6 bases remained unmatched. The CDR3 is CASSLDGTGNSNQPQHF. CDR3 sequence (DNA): TGTGCCAGCAGCTTGGACGGGACAGGGAATAGCAATCAGCCCCAGCATTTT.

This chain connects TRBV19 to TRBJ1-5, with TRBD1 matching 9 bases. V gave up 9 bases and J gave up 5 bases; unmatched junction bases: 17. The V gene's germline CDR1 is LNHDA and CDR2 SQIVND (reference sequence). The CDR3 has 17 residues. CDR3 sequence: CASKPGQGIVGHQPQHF. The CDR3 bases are TGTGCCAGCAAGCCGGGACAGGGAATCGTTGGTCATCAGCCCCAGCATTTT.

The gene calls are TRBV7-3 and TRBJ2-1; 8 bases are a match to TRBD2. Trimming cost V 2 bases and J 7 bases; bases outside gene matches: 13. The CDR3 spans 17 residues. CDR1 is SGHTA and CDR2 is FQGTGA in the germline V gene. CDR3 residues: CASSLYPASGSLNEQFF. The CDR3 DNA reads TGTGCCAGCAGCTTATATCCCGCCAGCGGGAGTTTAAATGAGCAGTTCTTC.

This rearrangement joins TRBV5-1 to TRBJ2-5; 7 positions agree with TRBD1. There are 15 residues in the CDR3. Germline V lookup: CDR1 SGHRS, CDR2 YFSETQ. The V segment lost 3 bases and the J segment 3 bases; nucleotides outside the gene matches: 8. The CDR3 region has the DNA TGCGCCAGCAGCTCCAGGGGGAGCCCAGAAGAGACCCAGTACTTC. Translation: CASSSRGSPEETQYF.

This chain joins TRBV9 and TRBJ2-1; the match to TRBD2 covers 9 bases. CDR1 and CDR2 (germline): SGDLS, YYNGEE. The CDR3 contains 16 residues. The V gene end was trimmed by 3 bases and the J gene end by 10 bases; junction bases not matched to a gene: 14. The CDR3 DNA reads TGTGCCAGCAGCGCGACCGCGGGACTAGCCTTTGAGGAGCAGTTCTTC. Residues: CASSATAGLAFEEQFF.

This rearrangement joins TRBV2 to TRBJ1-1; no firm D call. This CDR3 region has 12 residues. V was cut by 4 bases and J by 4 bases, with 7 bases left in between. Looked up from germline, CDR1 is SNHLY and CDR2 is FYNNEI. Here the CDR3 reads CASSVGGTEAFF. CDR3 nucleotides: TGTGCCAGCAGTGTCGGTGGCACTGAAGCTTTCTTT.

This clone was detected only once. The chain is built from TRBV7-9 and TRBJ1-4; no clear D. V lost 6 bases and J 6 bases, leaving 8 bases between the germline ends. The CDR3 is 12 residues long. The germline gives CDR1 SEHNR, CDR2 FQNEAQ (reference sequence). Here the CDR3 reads CASRSPDEKLFF. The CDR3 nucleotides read TGTGCCAGCAGGTCACCAGATGAAAAACTGTTTTTT.